This TCR beta chain was obtained from a study of beta chain features in type 1 diabetes. Reverse transcribing all isolated RNA meant expressed TCRB transcripts were sequenced. Some clones are missing from TCRdb's copy, which holds only in-frame ones; the method was immunoSEQ multiplex PCR. This sample yields over 500,000 clones, of which roughly a sixth are seen a single time; around 0.1% belongs to the top ten. Sorting based on CD45RO/CCR7/CD25/CD127/CD95/CD27 separated CD4+ naive, central memory, regulatory and stem cell-like memory cells. Once sorted, every population was more than 98% pure. Note on this clone: Antigen specificity is unknown.

Study results and caveats: The VDJ junctions of type 1 diabetes patients carried fewer insertions and more deletions.

V was clipped by 10 bases and J by 8 bases, with 26 bases between them. CDR1 and CDR2 from the germline V gene are LNHDA and SQIVND (reference sequence). The CDR3 has 15 residues. The source of this sequence is a young man in good health. This sequence joins TRBV19 and TRBJ1-2, with a possible D match to TRBD1 (6 bases). What was sequenced was naive CD4+ T cells from blood. CDR3 region: CATYLQGRGGAGYTF. CDR3 coding DNA: TGTGCCACCTACCTACAGGGTAGAGGAGGAGCGGGCTACACCTTC. The full variable domain, its missing parts supplied by reference TRBV19 and TRBJ1-2, is DGGITQSPKYLFRKEGQNVTLSCEQNLNHDAMYWYRQDPGQGLRLIYYSQIVNDFQKGDIAEGYSVSREKKESFPLTVTSAQKNPTAFYLCATYLQGRGGAGYTFGSGTRLTVV.